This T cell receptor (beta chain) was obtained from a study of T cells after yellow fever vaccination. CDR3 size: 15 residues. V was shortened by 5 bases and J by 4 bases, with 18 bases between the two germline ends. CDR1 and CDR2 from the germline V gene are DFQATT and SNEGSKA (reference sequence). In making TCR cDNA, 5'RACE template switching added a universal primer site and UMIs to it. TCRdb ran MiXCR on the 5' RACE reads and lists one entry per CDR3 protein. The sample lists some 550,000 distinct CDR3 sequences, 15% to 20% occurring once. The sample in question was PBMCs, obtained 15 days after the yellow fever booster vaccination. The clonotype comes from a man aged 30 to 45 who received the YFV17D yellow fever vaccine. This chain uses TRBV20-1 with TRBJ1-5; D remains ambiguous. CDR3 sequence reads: CSARSFGVVNQPQHF. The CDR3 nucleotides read TGCAGTGCTCGCAGCTTCGGGGTAGTAAATCAGCCCCAGCATTTT.